This T cell receptor beta chain appears in the sequencing data of a study of T cell repertoires in cytomegalovirus infection. CDR1 is SGHAT and CDR2 is FQNNGV in the germline V gene. The trim removed 0 bases at V and 7 bases at J, leaving 0 bases unmatched. CDR3 size: 13 residues. TCRdb analysed the reads with MiXCR anew, one entry per CDR3 protein. The data hold 150,000 to 200,000 distinct CDR3 sequences, with roughly 30% observed a single time. The V and J genes are TRBV11-2 and TRBJ2-7; TRBD2 matches 10 bases. The sequencing input was PBMCs. The receptor comes from a human donor in good health (CMV status not recorded). Some clones in this sample may be carry-over from other donors' samples. The CDR3 reads CASSLELAGEQYF. CDR3 coding DNA: TGTGCCAGCAGCTTAGAACTAGCGGGGGAGCAGTACTTC.